The clone carrying this T cell receptor beta chain was observed once. Its target is not known. TCRdb's copy holds only in-frame clones and misses some; the assay was immunoSEQ multiplex PCR. This table has under 600,000 clones, 98% appearing once. V was trimmed by 5 bases and J by 6 bases, leaving 20 bases between them. Looked up from germline, CDR1 is SEHNR and CDR2 is FQNEAQ (reference sequence). The CDR3 length is 15 residues. This specimen comes from a study of shared clonotypes between healthy human individuals. Turning to the study itself: For every donor, three CD4 naive, three CD4 memory, two CD8 naive and one CD8 memory plates were used.

It was CD45RO-negative cells, positively selected for CCR7, that made up naive CD8 cells, with terminally differentiated effector memory CD45RA+ cells excluded. Broader study findings: Unshared clonotypes carried lower generation probabilities than those common to all four donors. An expected dependence of interdonor clonotype sharing on sequencing depth was noted. Rarefaction exposed incomplete sorted-subset sequencing despite large depth.

This TCR was recovered from a man aged 30-40 years in good health. Sequencing was done on a sample of naive CD8+ T cells sorted from blood. The V and J genes are TRBV7-9 and TRBJ2-7; tentative D call: TRBD1 (6 bases). In DNA form, the CDR3 reads TGTGCCAGCAGCCCTAACACAGACAGGCCCCTCGAGCAGTACTTC. Translating it yields CASSPNTDRPLEQYF.